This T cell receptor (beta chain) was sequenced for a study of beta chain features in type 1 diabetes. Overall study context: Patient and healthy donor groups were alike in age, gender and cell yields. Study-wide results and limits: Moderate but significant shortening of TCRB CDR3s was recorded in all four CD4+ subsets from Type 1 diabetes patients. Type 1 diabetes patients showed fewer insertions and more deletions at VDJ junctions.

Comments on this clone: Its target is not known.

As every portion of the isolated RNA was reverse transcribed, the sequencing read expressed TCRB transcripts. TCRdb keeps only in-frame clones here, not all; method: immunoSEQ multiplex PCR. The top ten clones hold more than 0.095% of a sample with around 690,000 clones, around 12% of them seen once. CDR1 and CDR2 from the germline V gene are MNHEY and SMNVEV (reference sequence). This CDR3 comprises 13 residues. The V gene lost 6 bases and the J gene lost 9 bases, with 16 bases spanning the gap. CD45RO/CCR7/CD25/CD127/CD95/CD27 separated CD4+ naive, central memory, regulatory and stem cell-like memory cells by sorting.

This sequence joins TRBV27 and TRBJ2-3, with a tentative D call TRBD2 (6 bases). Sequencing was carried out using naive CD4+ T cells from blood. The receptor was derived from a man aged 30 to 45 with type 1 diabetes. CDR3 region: CASRRTARGTQYF. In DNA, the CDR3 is TGTGCCAGCAGACGGACCGCCCGGGGGACGCAGTATTTT.